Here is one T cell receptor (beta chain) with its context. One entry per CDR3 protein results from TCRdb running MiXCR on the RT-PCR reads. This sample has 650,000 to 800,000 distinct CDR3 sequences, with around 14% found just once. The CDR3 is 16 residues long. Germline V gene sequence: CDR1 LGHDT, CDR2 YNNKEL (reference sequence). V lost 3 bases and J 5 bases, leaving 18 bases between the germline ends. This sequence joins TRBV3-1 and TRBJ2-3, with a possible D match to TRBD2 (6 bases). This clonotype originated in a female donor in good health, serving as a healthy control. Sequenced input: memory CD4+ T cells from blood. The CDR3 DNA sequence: TGTGCCAGCAGCCACCGAGGGCGGGCGGGACTAGATACGCAGTATTTT. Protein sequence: CASSHRGRAGLDTQYF.